These T cell receptor beta chains were read from a single sample in a study of blood T cell repertoires in COVID-19. Measured with immunoSEQ multiplex PCR; TCRdb has only the in-frame clones, and not every one. The sample has about 170,000 clones; approximately 87% are singletons. The source material was PBMCs or T cells enriched from blood (not recorded which). These receptors originate from a woman aged 45-65 years who had recovered from COVID-19. CDR3s include the opening cysteine and the closing phenylalanine or tryptophan. A D gene is named only where the DNA matches it firmly. The size field is filled for only some rows; it gives once, few, many or a size class.

v_gene: TRBV30; j_gene: TRBJ1-4; d_gene: NA; abundance: NA; CDR3nt: TGTGCCTGGAGTGTATTGGGTGGAGCTAATGAAAAACTGTTTTTT; CDR3aa: CAWSVLGGANEKLFF
v_gene: TRBV19; j_gene: TRBJ1-5; d_gene: NA; abundance: NA; CDR3nt: TGTGCCAGTAGCGATCCCAGGGTGCGCAATCAGCCCCAGCATTTT; CDR3aa: CASSDPRVRNQPQHF
v_gene: TRBV9; j_gene: TRBJ2-1; d_gene: NA; abundance: NA; CDR3nt: TGTGCCAGCAGCGTAGGACTAGACAGTAGCTACAATGAGCAGTTCTTC; CDR3aa: CASSVGLDSSYNEQFF
v_gene: TRBV29-1; j_gene: TRBJ2-3; d_gene: NA; abundance: NA; CDR3nt: TGCAGCGTCCAGGGCACAGATACGCAGTATTTT; CDR3aa: CSVQGTDTQYF
v_gene: TRBV19; j_gene: TRBJ1-6; d_gene: NA; abundance: once; CDR3nt: TGTGCCAGTAGTGGTAGCTCCTATAATTCACCCCTCCACTTT; CDR3aa: CASSGSSYNSPLHF
v_gene: TRBV27; j_gene: TRBJ1-2; d_gene: TRBD1; abundance: NA; CDR3nt: TGTGCCAGCAGTCTCACGACCAGGGGGAGCTACACCTTC; CDR3aa: CASSLTTRGSYTF
v_gene: TRBV11-2; j_gene: TRBJ1-2; d_gene: NA; abundance: few; CDR3nt: TGTGCCAGCAGCCCGGGGAGCTATGGCTACACCTTC; CDR3aa: CASSPGSYGYTF
v_gene: TRBV6-5; j_gene: TRBJ2-2; d_gene: TRBD1; abundance: once; CDR3nt: TGTGCCAGCACCCCGGGACAGCCGAACACCGGGGAGCTGTTTTTT; CDR3aa: CASTPGQPNTGELFF
v_gene: TRBV10-2; j_gene: TRBJ2-1; d_gene: TRBD2; abundance: NA; CDR3nt: TGCGCCAGCAGGTCGCTAGCGGGCCCTTCGGACAATGAGCAGTTCTTC; CDR3aa: CASRSLAGPSDNEQFF
v_gene: TRBV14; j_gene: TRBJ1-6; d_gene: NA; abundance: once; CDR3nt: TGTGCCAGCAGCCAAAACAGGGCCAATTCACCCCTCCACTTT; CDR3aa: CASSQNRANSPLHF
v_gene: TRBV6-4; j_gene: TRBJ2-3; d_gene: NA; abundance: NA; CDR3nt: TGTGCCAGCAGTGACAGAGGAAGCACAGATACGCAGTATTTT; CDR3aa: CASSDRGSTDTQYF
v_gene: TRBV12-3/TRBV12-4; j_gene: TRBJ1-1; d_gene: NA; abundance: once; CDR3nt: TGTGCCAGCAGTTTGGGCGATCCGGCTTTCTTT; CDR3aa: CASSLGDPAFF
v_gene: TRBV5-1; j_gene: TRBJ2-5; d_gene: NA; abundance: NA; CDR3nt: TGCGCCAGCAGCCCCCGGGCTAGCACCGAGACCCAGTACTTC; CDR3aa: CASSPRASTETQYF